This T cell receptor (beta chain) stems from a study of blood T cell repertoires in COVID-19 (dated by TCRdb to 2020 to 2022). As for the study more broadly: Collaborator samples came from the United States, Italy and Spain and covered acute and convalescent phases of COVID-19. The material from the prospective study consisted of cDNA or gDNA derived from T cells, B-cell-depleted T cells, or PBMCs. Samples came from the ongoing ImmuneRACE study (first 160 participants) plus 1,254 subjects from 6 global collaborators. Nearly every sample came with metadata listing a de-identified subject ID, COVID-19 status, age in years and sex. Where available, HLA class I and class II types were taken from metadata supplied by the sample provider and were not determined by assay-based typing. The dataset comprised deeply sampled blood TCRbeta repertoires from subjects exposed to, actively infected with, or recovered from COVID-19. The repertoires were released in a freely available public database intended as a resource for research on the immune response to SARS-CoV-2.

Each collaborating institution followed its own protocols to collect whole blood in K2EDTA tubes. For TCRbeta analysis, collaborators shipped samples as frozen whole blood, isolated PBMCs, or DNA extracted from either of those sample types. TCRbeta CDR3 regions were amplified from genomic DNA by means of the immunoSEQ Assay, a bias-controlled multiplex PCR. In the paper's pipeline: Nucleated cell counts per sample were estimated from amplification of reference gene primers within the assay. To quantify the absolute abundance of each unique TCRbeta CDR3 rearrangement, sequence reads were collapsed and filtered. For each sample, productive Simpson clonality was calculated as the square root of Simpson's diversity index across productive rearrangements. TCRdb's version of the immuneACCESS table is confined to in-frame rearrangements and falls short of the full clone set. An unresolved V gene accounts for under half of the shortfall where checked; the remainder is of unknown origin. V and J calls and clone size are as listed in that table; D and trimming were resolved from the DNA. This sample comprises some 160,000 clones, roughly three quarters of them detected only once. About 4% of the sample lies in the top ten.

For CDR1 and CDR2, the germline V gene (reference sequence) lists LGHDT and YNNKEL. V and J are truncated by 0 bases and 2 bases respectively, leaving an intervening sequence of 8 bases. Spanning cysteine to phenylalanine, the CDR3 consists of 14 amino acids. The CDR3 DNA has 42 bases and is translated from base 1. The full study reports these points: How much clinical and demographic metadata was included differed by source and by participant, and the metadata was provided uncurated.

This clone was observed a handful of times. Its binding antigen is unknown. No quality values exist for individual bases; no much larger clone is one base distant. What was sequenced was peripheral blood. The rearrangement joined TRBV3-1 (or the pseudogene TRBV3-2) to TRBJ2-7; a tentative D match to TRBD1 spans 6 bases. This receptor was identified in a man between 60 and 75 years old with acute or convalescent COVID-19. The CDR3 in this case is CASSQDSGAYEQYF. The DNA is as follows: TGTGCCAGCAGCCAAGATTCAGGGGCCTACGAGCAGTACTTC.